These 28 T cell receptor beta chains originate from one sample sequenced in a study of cytomegalovirus exposure and HLA in healthy donors. The PCR ran on 60 Vbeta and 13 Jbeta primers. Using immunoSEQ multiplex PCR, the repertoire was profiled, and TCRdb retains in-frame clones only, with some absent. The record lists some 76,000 clones, of which the ten most abundant hold about 2.4%. Sequencing was carried out using PBMCs. The source of these receptors is a female donor in good health and CMV-seropositive.

The CDR3 DNA is TGTGCCAGTACCATGGACAGGGCGGGATCGTATGGCTACACCTTC. Its translation: CASTMDRAGSYGYTF. The chain recombines TRBV19 with TRBJ1-2; TRBD1 aligns across 8 bases. Germline V gene lookup returns CDR1 LNHDA and CDR2 SQIVND (reference sequence). CDR3 length equals 15 residues. Trimming cost V 7 bases and J 5 bases; bases outside gene matches: 12.

The rearrangement joins TRBV2 to TRBJ2-3; 12 positions agree with TRBD2. Germline CDR1 reads SNHLY; CDR2 reads FYNNEI. This CDR3 region has 16 residues. Trimming took 4 bases from V and 5 from J; bases not matched to a gene: 7. This CDR3 is CASSVRASGGGDTQYF. The CDR3 DNA is TGTGCCAGCAGTGTTAGGGCTAGCGGGGGGGGAGATACGCAGTATTTT.

This rearrangement joins TRBV29-1 to TRBJ1-1; the match to TRBD1 covers 7 bases. Germline V gives CDR1 SQVTM, CDR2 ANQGSEA. Trimming took 3 bases from V and 0 from J; bases not matched to a gene: 13. The CDR3 has 17 amino acids. The CDR3 coding sequence is TGCAGCGTTGATCGAAACAGGGGAAAAACTATGAACACTGAAGCTTTCTTT. Its protein is CSVDRNRGKTMNTEAFF. Filled out from reference TRBV29-1 and TRBJ1-1, the complete variable domain reads SAVISQKPSRDICQRGTSLTIQCQVDSQVTMMFWYRQQPGQSLTLIATANQGSEATYESGFVIDKFPISRPNLTFSTLTVSNMSPEDSSIYLCSVDRNRGKTMNTEAFFGQGTRLTVV.

This chain connects TRBV25-1 to TRBJ2-7; D perhaps matches TRBD2 (5 bases). Trimming pared 2 bases from V and 5 bases from J, leaving 16 bases between. The CDR3 consists of 15 residues. Germline CDR1 and CDR2: MGHDK and SYGVNS. CDR3 DNA sequence: TGTGCCAGCAGTGAAGGAAGCGGACCCCTAAACGAGCAGTACTTC. Encoded protein: CASSEGSGPLNEQYF.

This chain links TRBV7-2 with TRBJ1-2; 11 bases match TRBD1. Per the germline V gene, CDR1 is SGHTA and CDR2 is FQGNSA. The J segment lost 0 bases and the V segment lost 6 bases, leaving 9 bases of the junction unmatched. The CDR3 sequence is 17 residues long. CDR3 DNA: TGTGCCAGCAGGTCCGGGACAGGGGGATACGCTAACTATGGCTACACCTTC. Translated: CASRSGTGGYANYGYTF.

The chain uses TRBV30 and TRBJ2-6; D perhaps matches TRBD2 (5 bases). CDR1 is GTSNPN, CDR2 SVGIG, per germline (reference sequence). CDR3 length: 13 amino acids. V dropped 0 bases and J dropped 12 bases, with 12 bases sitting between them. CDR3 nucleotide sequence: TGTGCCTGGAGTGTGGACTCTCAGGCCGTCCTGACTTTC. Residues: CAWSVDSQAVLTF.

The chain has TRBV4-3 and TRBJ2-7; possible D gene TRBD2, 5 bases. V lost 0 bases and J 2 bases, leaving 20 bases between the germline ends. CDR3 length equals 18 residues. Germline lookup yields CDR1 LGHNA and CDR2 YSLEER. CDR3 protein: CASSQDPPDTTGAYEQYF. CDR3 DNA sequence: TGCGCCAGCAGCCAAGATCCACCGGATACCACCGGGGCCTACGAGCAGTACTTC.

This chain links TRBV11-2 with TRBJ1-5, with D possibly TRBD1 on 5 matching bases. V dropped 5 bases and J dropped 6 bases, with 23 bases sitting between them. The CDR3 is made up of 17 amino acids. Germline loops: CDR1 SGHAT, CDR2 FQNNGV. This CDR3 is CASSVTTVGRSGQPQHF. The CDR3 bases are TGTGCCAGCAGCGTTACGACAGTCGGTCGTTCGGGTCAGCCCCAGCATTTT.

The rearrangement joins TRBV28 to TRBJ1-3, with D possibly TRBD1 on 5 matching bases. Trimming cost V 2 bases and J 2 bases, with 7 bases left between them. This CDR3 is built from 14 residues. Germline-derived CDR1 and CDR2 are MDHEN and SYDVKM. CDR3 sequence reads: CASSLARAGNTIYF. DNA of the CDR3: TGTGCCAGCAGTTTAGCCAGGGCTGGAAACACCATATATTTT.

The chain is built from TRBV9 and TRBJ1-5; a weak D match, TRBD1 (5 bases). With 3 bases removed from V and 6 bases from J, the gap between germline ends came to 13 bases. CDR1 and CDR2 (germline): SGDLS, YYNGEE. The CDR3 loop spans 14 amino acids. The CDR3 DNA is TGTGCCAGCAGCGAGGGATGGGGCAGTCAGCCCCAGCATTTT. It yields the protein CASSEGWGSQPQHF. Complete variable domain (other parts from reference TRBV9 and TRBJ1-5): DSGVTQTPKHLITATGQRVTLRCSPRSGDLSVYWYQQSLDQGLQFLIQYYNGEERAKGNILERFSAQQFPDLHSELNLSSLELGDSALYFCASSEGWGSQPQHFGDGTRLSIL.

This chain uses TRBV10-1 with TRBJ1-2, with TRBD1 matching over 8 bases. Trimming took 5 bases from V and 5 from J; bases not matched to a gene: 10. Germline V gene lookup returns CDR1 WNHNN and CDR2 SYGVQD (reference sequence). The CDR3 extends over 15 amino acids. CDR3 bases: TGCGCCAGCAGTCCCGGACAGGGCCAACTTTATGGCTACACCTTC. Protein product: CASSPGQGQLYGYTF.

The chain employs TRBV5-1 and TRBJ1-2; D gene uncertain. Germline CDR1 SGHRS, CDR2 YFSETQ. The V gene lost 1 base and the J gene lost 4 bases, with 11 bases spanning the gap. The CDR3 is 14 residues long. CDR3 coding DNA: TGCGCCAGCAGCTTGCATTGGAGGTCCTATGGCTACACCTTC. Translation: CASSLHWRSYGYTF.

This chain connects TRBV30 to TRBJ1-6; D remains unclear. Germline V CDR1 and CDR2: GTSNPN, SVGIG (reference sequence). Trimming shortened V by 2 bases and J by 10 bases, and 12 bases separated the two germline ends. This CDR3 has 13 residues. CDR3 loop: CAWSQALESPLHF. In nucleotides, the CDR3 is TGTGCCTGGAGTCAGGCCCTTGAATCACCCCTCCACTTT.

This chain joins TRBV7-3 and TRBJ1-6; 8 positions match TRBD1. The germline V gene has CDR1 SGHTA and CDR2 FQGTGA. With 5 bases clipped from V and 7 bases from J, the junction kept 10 bases outside the gene matches. The CDR3 is 16 amino acids. CDR3 DNA: TGTGCCAGCAGCGCCGGATCGGACAGGGAAAATTCACCCCTCCACTTT. Its translation: CASSAGSDRENSPLHF.

The rearrangement uses TRBV18 and TRBJ1-2; TRBD1 matches at 7 bases. The CDR3 length is 15 residues. V dropped 4 bases and J dropped 7; count of bases not matched to a gene: 12. Germline V lookup: CDR1 KGHSH, CDR2 LQKENI. This CDR3 reads CASSRRSDRLGGYTF. CDR3 sequence (DNA): TGTGCCAGCTCACGACGCTCGGACAGGCTGGGTGGCTACACCTTC.

The chain employs TRBV6-5 and TRBJ2-5; no definite D call. V lost 5 bases to trimming and J lost 0 bases, with 10 bases between them. Germline CDR1 is MNHEY and CDR2 is SVGAGI. This CDR3 has 14 residues. CDR3: CASSRLPYQETQYF. Here the CDR3 DNA reads TGTGCCAGCAGTAGACTCCCGTACCAAGAGACCCAGTACTTC.

The chain employs TRBV7-2 and TRBJ2-1; maybe TRBD2 (5 bases). This CDR3 contains 14 residues. The V end was cut by 7 bases, the J end by 0 bases, with 10 bases between. The germline CDR1 and CDR2 sequences are SGHTA and FQGNSA. CDR3 sequence (DNA): TGTGCCAGCAACCTTGGGAGCTCCTACAATGAGCAGTTCTTC. This encodes CASNLGSSYNEQFF.

The V call is TRBV6-1, the J call TRBJ2-1; D not resolved. CDR1 and CDR2 (germline): MNHNS, SASEGT. Trimming stripped 6 bases from V and 2 bases from J, with 14 bases between. CDR3 length equals 15 residues. The CDR3 sequence: CASSPTNEAYNEQFF. For the CDR3, the DNA is TGTGCCAGCAGCCCAACAAACGAGGCCTACAATGAGCAGTTCTTC.

On this clone itself: This CDR3 is also generated by other DNA sequences in the sample. The chain carries TRBV30 and TRBJ2-5, with D perhaps TRBD1 (6 bases). This CDR3 is built from 16 residues. The germline V gene encodes CDR1 GTSNPN and CDR2 SVGIG (reference sequence). The ends were cut back, 2 bases at V and 6 bases at J, with 22 bases in the middle. This chain's CDR3 is CAWSTTGLRGEKTQYF. DNA of the CDR3: TGTGCCTGGAGTACCACAGGGCTCCGAGGGGAGAAGACCCAGTACTTC.

The J gene is TRBJ1-1, the V gene TRBV6-5; no clear D. Trimming stripped 10 bases from V and 1 base from J, with 16 bases between. Germline V gives CDR1 MNHEY, CDR2 SVGAGI. This CDR3 region has 14 residues. CDR3 bases: TGTGCCACCCTCGGGAGGGAGGGGAACACTGAAGCTTTCTTT. Its protein product is CATLGREGNTEAFF.

The chain combines TRBV29-1 with TRBJ1-2; tentative D call: TRBD1 (5 bases). Trimming took 4 bases from V and 1 from J, leaving 10 bases between them. The germline V gene encodes CDR1 SQVTM and CDR2 ANQGSEA. The CDR3 loop spans 13 amino acids. The CDR3 DNA sequence: TGCAGCGTTGGACAGATACTTAACTATGGCTACACCTTC. It codes for CSVGQILNYGYTF.

The DNA of the CDR3 is TGTGCCATCAGTAGTGGGGCCGGAGAAAAACTGTTTTTT. Translated, it gives CAISSGAGEKLFF. The V and J genes are TRBV10-3 and TRBJ1-4; tentatively, D is TRBD1 (5 bases). With 5 bases removed from V and 8 bases from J, the gap between germline ends came to 12 bases. Germline V gene sequence: CDR1 ENHRY, CDR2 SYGVKD. The CDR3 totals 13 residues.

The gene calls are TRBV9 and TRBJ2-5; 8 nucleotides agree with TRBD1. Per the germline V gene, CDR1 is SGDLS and CDR2 is YYNGEE. V was pared by 4 bases and J by 5 bases, with 10 bases of the junction left unmatched. The CDR3 covers 15 residues. CDR3: CASSPPGTGLETQYF. The CDR3 DNA follows: TGTGCCAGCAGCCCCCCTGGGACAGGTCTCGAGACCCAGTACTTC. Full variable domain (remainder filled in from reference TRBV9 and TRBJ2-5): DSGVTQTPKHLITATGQRVTLRCSPRSGDLSVYWYQQSLDQGLQFLIQYYNGEERAKGNILERFSAQQFPDLHSELNLSSLELGDSALYFCASSPPGTGLETQYFGPGTRLLVL.

The V and J genes are TRBV15 and TRBJ2-1; D possibly corresponds to TRBD2 (5 bases). Germline V gene sequence: CDR1 LNHNV, CDR2 YYDKDF (reference sequence). With 5 bases removed from V and 3 bases from J, the gap between germline ends came to 17 bases. CDR3 size: 16 residues. The CDR3 sequence: CATSPEGSGLYNEQFF. For the CDR3, the DNA is TGTGCCACCAGCCCCGAGGGTTCAGGACTCTACAATGAGCAGTTCTTC.

V and J are TRBV28 and TRBJ2-7; the D gene is possibly TRBD1 (5 bases). Trimming cost V 3 bases and J 2 bases, with 14 bases left between them. The germline gives CDR1 MDHEN, CDR2 SYDVKM. The length of the CDR3 is 15 residues. The CDR3 is CASSLGRVIAYEQYF. The CDR3 nucleotides read TGTGCCAGCAGTTTGGGCAGGGTGATTGCCTACGAGCAGTACTTC.

The chain couples TRBV7-2 to TRBJ1-5; D call uncertain. This CDR3 comprises 13 residues. The germline V and J ends were trimmed by 5 bases and 4 bases, with 9 bases remaining between them. Germline lookup yields CDR1 SGHTA and CDR2 FQGNSA. CDR3 nucleotides: TGTGCCAGCAGCCGAAGCGAGAATCAGCCCCAGCATTTT. Protein: CASSRSENQPQHF.

The chain uses TRBV6-5 and TRBJ1-1, with 7 bases lining up with TRBD1. This CDR3 region has 13 residues. Germline V gene sequence: CDR1 MNHEY, CDR2 SVGAGI. Trimming cost V 6 bases and J 1 base; bases outside gene matches: 2. CDR3 region: CASSWTGNTEAFF. In nucleotides, the CDR3 is TGTGCCAGCAGCTGGACAGGGAACACTGAAGCTTTCTTT.

V and J are TRBV2 and TRBJ2-1, with 9 bases fitting TRBD1. V shed 7 bases and J 6 bases; nucleotides not matched to a gene: 4. The CDR3 runs 13 residues. The germline V gene has CDR1 SNHLY and CDR2 FYNNEI. DNA for the CDR3: TGTGCCAGCAACCAGGACAGGGGCAATGAGCAGTTCTTC. It specifies CASNQDRGNEQFF.